These 11 T cell receptor beta chains share one sample of origin, sequenced in a study of OX40 agonist ivuxolimab in advanced cancers. Measured with immunoSEQ multiplex PCR; TCRdb has only the in-frame clones, and not every one. The repertoire has fewer than 65,000 clones, approximately 90% of them found once; the top ten carry 1.9%. Specimen: CD4+ or CD8+ T cells sorted from blood, collected in a trial of the OX40 agonist ivuxolimab. These receptors were collected from an adult with an advanced solid tumor such as melanoma, head and neck, liver or kidney cancer.

The chain couples TRBV6-6 to TRBJ2-1; TRBD2 matches at 13 bases. The CDR3 length is 15 residues. CDR1 is MNHNY and CDR2 is SVGAGI in the germline V gene (reference sequence). Losses at the gene ends were 6 bases for V and 10 bases for J; bases not matched to a gene: 9. The CDR3 loop reads CASRRTSGSPGEQFF. DNA of the CDR3: TGTGCCAGCAGGCGGACTAGCGGGAGCCCGGGGGAGCAGTTCTTC.

The chain carries TRBV4-1 and TRBJ2-2; D is uncertain. Germline V gene data show CDR1 as MGHRA and CDR2 as YSYEKL. The CDR3 length is 14 residues. V was clipped by 1 base and J by 0 bases, with 3 bases between them. The CDR3: CASSQAPNTGELFF. For the CDR3, the DNA is TGCGCCAGCAGCCAAGCCCCGAACACCGGGGAGCTGTTTTTT.

This sequence joins TRBV25-1 and TRBJ2-2; 8 nucleotides match TRBD1. Germline V gene lookup returns CDR1 MGHDK and CDR2 SYGVNS. The CDR3 is 16 residues long. Germline trimming cut 5 bases from V and 1 base from J; bases unmatched to any gene: 6. CDR3 residues: CASSQRQGLNTGELFF. The CDR3 DNA reads TGTGCCAGCAGTCAACGACAGGGGTTGAACACCGGGGAGCTGTTTTTT.

The chain employs TRBV9 and TRBJ1-4; a possible D gene is TRBD1 (6 bases). Trimming removed 5 bases at V and 6 bases at J, with 23 bases between. CDR1 SGDLS and CDR2 YYNGEE come from the germline V gene. This CDR3 is built from 17 residues. In DNA, the CDR3 is TGTGCCAGCAGTGTACAGGGAAGGCAGTTAGGAGATGAAAAACTGTTTTTT. Translated, it gives CASSVQGRQLGDEKLFF.

V and J are TRBV28 and TRBJ1-5, with D unresolved. CDR1 and CDR2 (germline): MDHEN, SYDVKM. The CDR3 totals 13 residues. The V end lost 8 bases, the J end lost 0 bases, and 8 bases lay between the germline ends. The CDR3 sequence is CASLGDSNQPQHF. CDR3 coding DNA: TGTGCCAGCCTCGGGGATAGCAATCAGCCCCAGCATTTT.

The chain couples TRBV10-3 to TRBJ2-1; TRBD1 matches at 9 bases. V lost 0 bases and J lost 3; bases outside the gene matches: 6. CDR3 size: 17 residues. Germline assignment: CDR1 ENHRY and CDR2 SYGVKD. CDR3 sequence: CAISESSGQGYYNEQFF. The CDR3 DNA reads TGTGCCATCAGTGAGTCCTCGGGACAGGGCTACTACAATGAGCAGTTCTTC.

The chain joins TRBV7-3 to TRBJ2-7; 13 nucleotides match TRBD2. CDR1 SGHTA and CDR2 FQGTGA come from the germline V gene. V lost 4 bases and J lost 5; bases outside the gene matches: 11. The CDR3 runs 17 residues. The CDR3 nucleotides are TGTGCCAGCAGCTACGGGACTAGCGGGAACCTACGGGACGAGCAGTACTTC. This translates into CASSYGTSGNLRDEQYF.

The rearrangement joins TRBV9 to TRBJ2-5; 8 nucleotides line up with TRBD2. The trim removed 0 bases at V and 5 bases at J, leaving 6 bases unmatched. The CDR3 loop spans 15 amino acids. Germline V gene data show CDR1 as SGDLS and CDR2 as YYNGEE. CDR3 in amino acids: CASSVAGLDAETQYF. In DNA form, the CDR3 reads TGTGCCAGCAGCGTAGCGGGACTAGACGCGGAGACCCAGTACTTC.

The rearrangement links TRBV5-4 to TRBJ1-1; D call uncertain. Germline-derived CDR1 and CDR2 are SGHNT and YYREEE (reference sequence). This CDR3 region has 15 residues. V was pared by 0 bases and J by 3 bases, with 12 bases between. CDR3 region: CASSLEGGFYTEAFF. CDR3 DNA: TGTGCCAGCAGCTTGGAGGGAGGGTTTTACACTGAAGCTTTCTTT.

V and J are TRBV6-1 and TRBJ1-5; 7 nucleotides match TRBD1. V lost 8 bases and J lost 5; bases outside the gene matches: 9. The V gene's germline CDR1 is MNHNS and CDR2 SASEGT. This CDR3 region has 14 residues. In nucleotides, the CDR3 is TGTGCCAGCGGACAGGAGGGGAAGGATCAGCCCCAGCATTTT. This gives the protein CASGQEGKDQPQHF.

This chain connects TRBV6-5 to TRBJ2-1; tentatively, D is TRBD2 (6 bases). CDR1 is MNHEY and CDR2 is SVGAGI in the germline V gene. The CDR3 covers 13 residues. V lost 0 bases to trimming and J lost 15 bases, with 15 bases between them. CDR3 sequence reads: CASSYSRLVRGFF. CDR3 nucleotide sequence: TGTGCCAGCAGTTACTCACGACTAGTACGGGGGTTCTTC.